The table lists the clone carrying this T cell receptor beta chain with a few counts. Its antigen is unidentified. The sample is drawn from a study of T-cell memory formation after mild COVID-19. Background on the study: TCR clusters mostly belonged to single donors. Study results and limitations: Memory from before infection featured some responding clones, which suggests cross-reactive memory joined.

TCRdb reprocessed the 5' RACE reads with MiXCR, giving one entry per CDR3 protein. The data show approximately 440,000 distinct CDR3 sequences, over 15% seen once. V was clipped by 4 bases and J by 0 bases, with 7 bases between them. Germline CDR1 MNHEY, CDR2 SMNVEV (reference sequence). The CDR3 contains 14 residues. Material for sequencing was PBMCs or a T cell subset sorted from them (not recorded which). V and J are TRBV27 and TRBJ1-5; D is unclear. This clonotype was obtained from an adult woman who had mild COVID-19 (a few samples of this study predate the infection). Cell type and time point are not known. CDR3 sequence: CASSSLSSNQPQHF. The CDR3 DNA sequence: TGTGCCAGCAGTTCCCTTAGTAGCAATCAGCCCCAGCATTTT.